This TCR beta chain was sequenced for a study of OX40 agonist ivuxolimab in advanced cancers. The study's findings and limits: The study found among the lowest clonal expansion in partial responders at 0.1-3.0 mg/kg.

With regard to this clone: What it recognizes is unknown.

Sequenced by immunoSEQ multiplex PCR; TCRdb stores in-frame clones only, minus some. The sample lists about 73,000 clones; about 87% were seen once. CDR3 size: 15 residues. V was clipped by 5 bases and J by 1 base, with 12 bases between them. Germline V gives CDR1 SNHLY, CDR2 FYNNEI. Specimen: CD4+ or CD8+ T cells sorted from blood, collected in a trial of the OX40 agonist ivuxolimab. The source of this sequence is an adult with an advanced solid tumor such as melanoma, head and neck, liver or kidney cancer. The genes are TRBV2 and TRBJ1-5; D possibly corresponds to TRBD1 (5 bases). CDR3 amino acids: CASSSDRNSNQPQHF. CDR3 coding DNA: TGTGCCAGCAGTTCCGACAGAAACAGCAATCAGCCCCAGCATTTT. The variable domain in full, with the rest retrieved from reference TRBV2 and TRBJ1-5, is EPEVTQTPSHQVTQMGQEVILRCVPISNHLYFYWYRQILGQKVEFLVSFYNNEISEKSEIFDDQFSVERPDGSNFTLKIRSTKLEDSAMYFCASSSDRNSNQPQHFGDGTRLSIL.